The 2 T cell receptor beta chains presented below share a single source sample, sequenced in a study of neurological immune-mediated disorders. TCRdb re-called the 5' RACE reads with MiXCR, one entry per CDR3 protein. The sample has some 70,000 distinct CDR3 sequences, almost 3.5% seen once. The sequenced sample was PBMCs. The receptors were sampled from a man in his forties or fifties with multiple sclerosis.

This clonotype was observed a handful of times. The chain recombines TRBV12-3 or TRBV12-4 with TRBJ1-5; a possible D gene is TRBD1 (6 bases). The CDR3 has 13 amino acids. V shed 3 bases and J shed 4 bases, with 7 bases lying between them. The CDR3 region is CASSFGQNQPQHF. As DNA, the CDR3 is TGTGCCAGCAGTTTCGGACAGAATCAGCCCCAGCATTTT.

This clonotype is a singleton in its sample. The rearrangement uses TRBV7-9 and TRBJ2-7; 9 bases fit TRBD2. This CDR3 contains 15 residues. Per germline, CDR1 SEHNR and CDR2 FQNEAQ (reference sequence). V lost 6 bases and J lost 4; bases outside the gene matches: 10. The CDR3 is CASSSTTSGLYEQYF. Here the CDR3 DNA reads TGTGCCAGCAGTTCCACGACTAGCGGCTTATACGAGCAGTACTTC.